These T cell receptor beta chains were read from a single sample in a study of shared clonotypes between healthy human individuals. This table comes from immunoSEQ multiplex PCR, and its TCRdb copy is limited to in-frame clones, with some not included. The repertoire consists of approximately 2,000,000 clones, with just under 95% occurring once and the leading ten covering about 0.41%. Source material: naive CD4+ T cells from PBMCs. These receptor sequences come from a man aged 18 to 29 in good health. Some clones in this sample may be carry-over from other donors' samples. Both conserved end residues are part of each CDR3. The order of the fields is CDR3 DNA, CDR3 protein, J gene, V gene, clone size, D gene. The D gene is left open where the match is weak. For some rows the clone size is stated as once, few or many, or as a class when expanded; others skip it.

CDR3 DNA: TGTGCCAGCAGCTTAGTGGGACAGGGATTGGGGAACACTGAAGCTTTCTTT; CDR3 protein: CASSLVGQGLGNTEAFF; J gene: TRBJ1-1; V gene: TRBV11-2; clone size: -; D gene: TRBD1
CDR3 DNA: TGTGCCAGCAGCTTACGGCGTGGCTCCTACGAGCAGTACTTC; CDR3 protein: CASSLRRGSYEQYF; J gene: TRBJ2-7; V gene: TRBV7-3; clone size: -; D gene: -
CDR3 DNA: TGTGCCAGCTCATCGAACCGGGACAGGGACTCCTACGAGCAGTACTTC; CDR3 protein: CASSSNRDRDSYEQYF; J gene: TRBJ2-7; V gene: TRBV18; clone size: -; D gene: TRBD1
CDR3 DNA: TGTGCCAGCAGTTCCCCGGGACAGGTTGACTACGAGCAGTACTTC; CDR3 protein: CASSSPGQVDYEQYF; J gene: TRBJ2-7; V gene: TRBV28; clone size: -; D gene: TRBD1
CDR3 DNA: TGTGCCAGTAGTACTCGACTAGCGGGAGAATGGGAGACCCAGTACTTC; CDR3 protein: CASSTRLAGEWETQYF; J gene: TRBJ2-5; V gene: TRBV19; clone size: once; D gene: TRBD2
CDR3 DNA: TGTGCCAGCTCCGGGACACCGGTTAACACCGGGGAGCTGTTTTTT; CDR3 protein: CASSGTPVNTGELFF; J gene: TRBJ2-2; V gene: TRBV18; clone size: once; D gene: -
CDR3 DNA: TGTGCCAGCAGCTTAGGGACAGTAGCCAAAAACATTCAGTACTTC; CDR3 protein: CASSLGTVAKNIQYF; J gene: TRBJ2-4; V gene: TRBV7-2; clone size: -; D gene: -
CDR3 DNA: TGTGCCAGCAGTTTATCTACAGGGCGCTACGAGCAGTACTTC; CDR3 protein: CASSLSTGRYEQYF; J gene: TRBJ2-7; V gene: TRBV28; clone size: -; D gene: -
CDR3 DNA: TGCAGCGTTGAGGGCAGGGCTATAGATACGCAGTATTTT; CDR3 protein: CSVEGRAIDTQYF; J gene: TRBJ2-3; V gene: TRBV29-1; clone size: -; D gene: -
CDR3 DNA: TGTGCCAGCAGCGTAGGTGGGGCCTGGAACTATGGCTACACCTTC; CDR3 protein: CASSVGGAWNYGYTF; J gene: TRBJ1-2; V gene: TRBV5-6; clone size: -; D gene: -
CDR3 DNA: TGCGCCAGCAGCTTCTCGGGGGAGCGAGCAAGGACAGATACGCAGTATTTT; CDR3 protein: CASSFSGERARTDTQYF; J gene: TRBJ2-3; V gene: TRBV5-1; clone size: -; D gene: -
CDR3 DNA: TGCAGCGTTGAAGTAGGGGGGATAACTGAAGCTTTCTTT; CDR3 protein: CSVEVGGITEAFF; J gene: TRBJ1-1; V gene: TRBV29-1; clone size: -; D gene: -
CDR3 DNA: TGTGCCAGCAGCGTAGCACACTCCTACGGCGAGCAGTACTTC; CDR3 protein: CASSVAHSYGEQYF; J gene: TRBJ2-7; V gene: TRBV9; clone size: -; D gene: -
CDR3 DNA: TGTGCCAGCAGACTCACTAGCGGGCTAACCTACGAGCAGTACTTC; CDR3 protein: CASRLTSGLTYEQYF; J gene: TRBJ2-7; V gene: TRBV7-2; clone size: -; D gene: TRBD2
CDR3 DNA: TGTGCCAGCAGACCGGGACAGGGTGATCAGCCCCAGCATTTT; CDR3 protein: CASRPGQGDQPQHF; J gene: TRBJ1-5; V gene: TRBV28; clone size: few; D gene: TRBD1
CDR3 DNA: TGTGCCAGCAGCTTAGTTGACAGGAGAGGAGGAGAAAAACTGTTTTTT; CDR3 protein: CASSLVDRRGGEKLFF; J gene: TRBJ1-4; V gene: TRBV7-8; clone size: -; D gene: -
CDR3 DNA: TGTGCCAGCAGCTCTACAGGGAGGGCTGAAGCTTTCTTT; CDR3 protein: CASSSTGRAEAFF; J gene: TRBJ1-1; V gene: TRBV12-1; clone size: few; D gene: -
CDR3 DNA: TGTGCCAGCATTGGGGACCCCACCTATGGCTACACCTTC; CDR3 protein: CASIGDPTYGYTF; J gene: TRBJ1-2; V gene: TRBV28; clone size: -; D gene: -
CDR3 DNA: TGTGCCAGTAGTCTTACAGGGGACTATGGCTACACCTTC; CDR3 protein: CASSLTGDYGYTF; J gene: TRBJ1-2; V gene: TRBV19; clone size: few; D gene: TRBD1
CDR3 DNA: TGCAGCGTGAGGACTAGCGGGAAGAATGAGCAGTTCTTC; CDR3 protein: CSVRTSGKNEQFF; J gene: TRBJ2-1; V gene: TRBV29-1; clone size: once; D gene: TRBD2
CDR3 DNA: TGTGCTAGTGGTGTCTTCGGACGGAACAATGAGCAGTTCTTC; CDR3 protein: CASGVFGRNNEQFF; J gene: TRBJ2-1; V gene: TRBV12-5; clone size: few; D gene: -
CDR3 DNA: TGCGCCAGCGCCTGGGGGGACAGGGGAATATCGGCCAACGTCCTGACTTTC; CDR3 protein: CASAWGDRGISANVLTF; J gene: TRBJ2-6; V gene: TRBV4-1; clone size: -; D gene: TRBD1
CDR3 DNA: TGTGCCTGGACCCTGGGGGATTCACCCCTCCACTTT; CDR3 protein: CAWTLGDSPLHF; J gene: TRBJ1-6; V gene: TRBV30; clone size: -; D gene: -
CDR3 DNA: TGTGCCAGCAAAGCGATCCAACGGGACACTGAAGCTTTCTTT; CDR3 protein: CASKAIQRDTEAFF; J gene: TRBJ1-1; V gene: TRBV6-5; clone size: -; D gene: -
CDR3 DNA: TGTGCCAGCAGTTTAGGAGGGGGCAGGAACACCATATATTTT; CDR3 protein: CASSLGGGRNTIYF; J gene: TRBJ1-3; V gene: TRBV28; clone size: -; D gene: TRBD1
CDR3 DNA: TGTGCCAGCAGTGGGGGGCCGGGTGTTTCCCTCCACTTT; CDR3 protein: CASSGGPGVSLHF; J gene: TRBJ1-6; V gene: TRBV25-1; clone size: -; D gene: -
CDR3 DNA: TGTGCCAGTAGTATAGGTCAGCCCCCCCCTGGGGCCAACGTCCTGACTTTC; CDR3 protein: CASSIGQPPPGANVLTF; J gene: TRBJ2-6; V gene: TRBV19; clone size: -; D gene: -
CDR3 DNA: TGCGCCAGCAGCCAAGATCTCCCCGGGACAGGGATTTACAATGAGCAGTTCTTC; CDR3 protein: CASSQDLPGTGIYNEQFF; J gene: TRBJ2-1; V gene: TRBV4-3; clone size: -; D gene: TRBD1
CDR3 DNA: TGTGCCAGTAGTCTCCAGGGGGGGAATCAGCCCCAGCATTTT; CDR3 protein: CASSLQGGNQPQHF; J gene: TRBJ1-5; V gene: TRBV19; clone size: -; D gene: TRBD1
CDR3 DNA: TGTGCCAGCAGTTACTTGAGGGGCAGGGGCACCGGGGAGCTGTTTTTT; CDR3 protein: CASSYLRGRGTGELFF; J gene: TRBJ2-2; V gene: TRBV6-5; clone size: -; D gene: -
CDR3 DNA: TGTGCCACCAGCCTGCAATCACTTGGGGGCTCCTACGAGCAGTACTTC; CDR3 protein: CATSLQSLGGSYEQYF; J gene: TRBJ2-7; V gene: TRBV15; clone size: once; D gene: -
CDR3 DNA: TGTGCCAGCAGATCGGGACTAGCGGGAGGTGTCGGGGAGCTGTTTTTT; CDR3 protein: CASRSGLAGGVGELFF; J gene: TRBJ2-2; V gene: TRBV28; clone size: -; D gene: TRBD2
CDR3 DNA: TGTGCCAGCAGGGGGACAGACGCTGCGAACACCGGGGAGCTGTTTTTT; CDR3 protein: CASRGTDAANTGELFF; J gene: TRBJ2-2; V gene: TRBV28; clone size: -; D gene: TRBD1
CDR3 DNA: TGTGCCAGCAGGCTACAGGGGGCGAACTACGAGCAGTACTTC; CDR3 protein: CASRLQGANYEQYF; J gene: TRBJ2-7; V gene: TRBV27; clone size: -; D gene: TRBD1
CDR3 DNA: TGCGCCAGCAGCCGTCAGGGGGCGCGAACTGAAGCTTTCTTT; CDR3 protein: CASSRQGARTEAFF; J gene: TRBJ1-1; V gene: TRBV4-1; clone size: -; D gene: TRBD1
CDR3 DNA: TGTGCCAGTAGTACCCGACAGTACTACGAGCAGTACTTC; CDR3 protein: CASSTRQYYEQYF; J gene: TRBJ2-7; V gene: TRBV19; clone size: -; D gene: -
CDR3 DNA: TGTGCCAGCAGCCTCTACAGCACAGATACGCAGTATTTT; CDR3 protein: CASSLYSTDTQYF; J gene: TRBJ2-3; V gene: TRBV7-9; clone size: -; D gene: -
CDR3 DNA: TGCGCCAGCAGCTCACAGGGGGCAGGGGATACGCAGTATTTT; CDR3 protein: CASSSQGAGDTQYF; J gene: TRBJ2-3; V gene: TRBV5-1; clone size: -; D gene: TRBD1
CDR3 DNA: TGTGCCAGCAGTTGGACAGAGAATAGCAATCAGCCCCAGCATTTT; CDR3 protein: CASSWTENSNQPQHF; J gene: TRBJ1-5; V gene: TRBV28; clone size: -; D gene: -
CDR3 DNA: TGTGCCAGCAGCCAACTAGATGAGCAGTTCTTC; CDR3 protein: CASSQLDEQFF; J gene: TRBJ2-1; V gene: TRBV7-2; clone size: -; D gene: -
CDR3 DNA: TGTGCCAGCAGCCCAACTACAGGGATAGATACGCAGTATTTT; CDR3 protein: CASSPTTGIDTQYF; J gene: TRBJ2-3; V gene: TRBV5-6; clone size: -; D gene: -
CDR3 DNA: TGTGCCAGCAGCTTAACTCGGGCTACAGATACGCAGTATTTT; CDR3 protein: CASSLTRATDTQYF; J gene: TRBJ2-3; V gene: TRBV7-3; clone size: -; D gene: -
CDR3 DNA: TGTGCCACTGAGCGGGGACGGCCCTACAATGAGCAGTTCTTC; CDR3 protein: CATERGRPYNEQFF; J gene: TRBJ2-1; V gene: TRBV10-3; clone size: -; D gene: TRBD2
CDR3 DNA: TGTGCCAGCAGTATCACCGGGACAGAGGCTTTCGACCCTTTC; CDR3 protein: CASSITGTEAFDPF; J gene: TRBJ1-2; V gene: TRBV6-1; clone size: -; D gene: TRBD1
CDR3 DNA: TGTGCCAGCAGCTCGGCCCGTAACAATGAGCAGTTCTTC; CDR3 protein: CASSSARNNEQFF; J gene: TRBJ2-1; V gene: TRBV7-3; clone size: -; D gene: -
CDR3 DNA: TGCGCCAGCAGTCAATCATCAGGGCTCGAAGAGACCCAGTACTTC; CDR3 protein: CASSQSSGLEETQYF; J gene: TRBJ2-5; V gene: TRBV23-1; clone size: -; D gene: -
CDR3 DNA: TGTGCCCTCAGGGGGGCAAACACCGGGGAGCTGTTTTTT; CDR3 protein: CALRGANTGELFF; J gene: TRBJ2-2; V gene: TRBV28; clone size: -; D gene: -
CDR3 DNA: TGTGCCAGCAGCGTTACAGGGACCTACACTGAAGCTTTCTTT; CDR3 protein: CASSVTGTYTEAFF; J gene: TRBJ1-1; V gene: TRBV9; clone size: -; D gene: -
CDR3 DNA: TGCGCCAGCAGCTCACAGGGGAATTCTGGGGCCAACGTCCTGACTTTC; CDR3 protein: CASSSQGNSGANVLTF; J gene: TRBJ2-6; V gene: TRBV5-1; clone size: -; D gene: TRBD1
CDR3 DNA: TGCGCCAGCAGCCAAGTTCACAGGGAATACGGAAACATTCAGTACTTC; CDR3 protein: CASSQVHREYGNIQYF; J gene: TRBJ2-4; V gene: TRBV4-3; clone size: -; D gene: -
CDR3 DNA: TGCAGCGTTGAGGGCGGGAGCACAGATACGCAGTATTTT; CDR3 protein: CSVEGGSTDTQYF; J gene: TRBJ2-3; V gene: TRBV29-1; clone size: -; D gene: -
CDR3 DNA: TGCGCCAGCAGCTTCCCGGGACCCCAAGACTTC; CDR3 protein: CASSFPGPQDF; J gene: TRBJ2-7; V gene: TRBV5-1; clone size: -; D gene: -
CDR3 DNA: TGTGCCAGCAGTTTACCCTGGGCTCGGGGAGAGACCCAGTACTTC; CDR3 protein: CASSLPWARGETQYF; J gene: TRBJ2-5; V gene: TRBV28; clone size: -; D gene: -
CDR3 DNA: TGTGCCAGCAGCTTAGGGCTTTATGGCTACACCTTC; CDR3 protein: CASSLGLYGYTF; J gene: TRBJ1-2; V gene: TRBV11-2; clone size: few; D gene: -